The sequence of this T cell receptor beta chain was determined in a study of T cell repertoires in breast cancer. Whole-study context: Of the roughly 21 tumors, the majority were ER+/PR+.

The germline V gene encodes CDR1 SNHLY and CDR2 FYNNEI. The CDR3 totals 16 residues. The trim removed 3 bases at V and 4 bases at J, leaving 8 bases unmatched. Study results and caveats: Seven or more patient tumors shared roughly 20 TCR pairs rarely seen in control blood. Emulsion RT-PCR gave a qualitative, not quantitative, TCR profile.

Unpaired genes were suppressed by blocking oligonucleotides during a second nested PCR. TCRdb analysed the emulsion pairing reads with MiXCR anew, one entry per CDR3 protein. The table lists about 40,000 distinct CDR3 sequences, about 50% of them singletons. The expanded emulsion RT-PCR method captured paired alpha and beta chains from CD8+ T cells. This clonotype was found a few times. Its antigen is unknown. The sequenced material came from CD8+ T cells. This sequence joins TRBV2 and TRBJ1-3; 8 bases agree with TRBD1. The origin of this receptor is a pool of human donors with breast cancer or a healthy control (not recorded which). CDR3 region: CASSEGQAGAGNTIYF. Written as DNA, the CDR3 is TGTGCCAGCAGTGAGGGACAGGCGGGCGCCGGAAACACCATATATTTT.